The 22 T cell receptor beta chains below all came from one sample that was sequenced in a study of metastatic and nonmetastatic thyroid tumors (TCRdb year 2020). The receptor library was made with PCR. Sequenced on an Illumina HiSeq 4000. TCRdb ran its own pipeline on the public reads, namely fastp trimming at Q25 and MiXCR clone calling, and kept in-frame beta chains. The sample table records about 21,000 clones; roughly 27% of these occur just once. Of the sample, about 14% is held by the ten largest clones. Before undergoing thyroid surgery, none of the patients had been given any kind of treatment. Sequencing input: tumor tissue. All receptors derive from a male donor with papillary thyroid cancer or a benign thyroid nodule (not recorded which). Some clones in this sample may be carry-over from other donors' samples.

V is TRBV6-1 and J is TRBJ1-1; the match to TRBD1 covers 7 bases. The CDR3 runs 15 residues. CDR1 and CDR2 from the germline V gene are MNHNS and SASEGT. Trimming removed 5 bases from V and 6 bases from J; junction bases left unmatched: 12. This chain's CDR3 is CASSPPGGRGAEAFF. CDR3 DNA sequence: TGTGCCAGCAGTCCCCCAGGGGGAAGGGGGGCTGAAGCTTTCTTT.

The V and J genes are TRBV20-1 and TRBJ1-2; D unresolved. V gave up 6 bases and J gave up 8 bases, with 16 bases separating them. From germline, CDR1 is DFQATT and CDR2 SNEGSKA (reference sequence). This CDR3 has 12 residues. The CDR3 coding sequence is TGCAGTGCCGGGGTCGGGGATGAGGGCTACACCTTC. This gives the protein CSAGVGDEGYTF.

Remarks on this clone: The junction shows a germline mismatch at one end, possibly a read error. The rearrangement links TRBV7-3 to TRBJ1-5, with D unclear. The CDR3 extends over 13 amino acids. Germline assignment: CDR1 SGHTA and CDR2 FQGTGA. The CDR3 DNA follows: TGTGTCAGCAGCTTAGATAGCAATCAGCCCCAGCATTTT. It is translated as CVSSLDSNQPQHF.

The chain joins TRBV6-2 or TRBV6-3 to TRBJ2-5; TRBD2 aligns across 8 bases. The V gene's germline CDR1 is MNHEY and CDR2 SVGEGT. The CDR3 is made up of 15 amino acids. The V gene end was trimmed by 0 bases and the J gene end by 3 bases; junction bases not matched to a gene: 3. The CDR3 loop reads CASSYSAGGKETQYF. The CDR3 DNA sequence: TGTGCCAGCAGTTACTCGGCGGGAGGAAAAGAGACCCAGTACTTC.

The chain joins TRBV5-1 to TRBJ2-1; TRBD2 matches 7 bases. V was clipped by 7 bases and J by 5 bases; unmatched bases: 9. Germline V gene data show CDR1 as SGHRS and CDR2 as YFSETQ. The CDR3 loop spans 14 amino acids. This CDR3 reads CASYTGTNHNEQFF. Here the CDR3 DNA reads TGCGCCAGCTACACCGGGACTAACCACAATGAGCAGTTCTTC. The whole variable domain, remainder taken from reference TRBV5-1 and TRBJ2-1, is KAGVTQTPRYLIKTRGQQVTLSCSPISGHRSVSWYQQTPGQGLQFLFEYFSETQRNKGNFPGRFSGRQFSNSRSEMNVSTLELGDSALYLCASYTGTNHNEQFFGPGTRLTVL.

This clone was counted only a few times. The chain employs TRBV20-1 and TRBJ2-3; D assignment may be TRBD1 or TRBD2 (5 bases each). The CDR3 contains 16 residues. Germline loops: CDR1 DFQATT, CDR2 SNEGSKA (reference sequence). V was trimmed by 5 bases and J by 1 base, leaving 19 bases between them. The CDR3 here is CSAVSGTESGTDTQYF. CDR3 in DNA: TGCAGTGCTGTCTCCGGGACCGAATCAGGCACAGATACGCAGTATTTT.

This clone was observed at least ten times. This chain links TRBV27 with TRBJ2-3; 10 nucleotides agree with TRBD2. J lost 2 bases, V lost 5 bases, and 4 bases had no gene match. The CDR3 runs to 15 residues. From germline, CDR1 is MNHEY and CDR2 SMNVEV (reference sequence). The CDR3 protein is CASSRTSGYTDTQYF. CDR3 DNA: TGTGCCAGCAGTCGGACTAGCGGATACACAGATACGCAGTATTTT.

This clone was observed many times. CDR3 protein: CASSQQQTGWGDTQYF. CDR3 DNA: TGTGCCAGCAGCCAACAGCAGACAGGGTGGGGAGATACGCAGTATTTT. The rearrangement links TRBV3-1 to TRBJ2-3, with TRBD1 identical over 7 bases. This CDR3 has 16 residues. Germline assignment: CDR1 LGHDT and CDR2 YNNKEL (reference sequence). J was trimmed by 5 bases and V by 2 bases; bases with no gene match: 10.

This clone was observed a handful of times. This chain joins TRBV6-1 and TRBJ2-6; maybe TRBD1 (6 bases). Germline CDR1 MNHNS, CDR2 SASEGT. CDR3 size: 16 residues. V was pared by 6 bases and J by 8 bases, with 20 bases between. The DNA of the CDR3 is TGTGCCAGCAGACCGAGACAGGTGTCCGGGACCAACGTCCTGACTTTC. Its protein product is CASRPRQVSGTNVLTF.

V and J are TRBV7-3 and TRBJ2-5, with a weak D call TRBD1 (5 bases). V was pared by 4 bases and J by 5 bases, with 11 bases between. Germline assignment: CDR1 SGHTA and CDR2 FQGTGA. The CDR3 is 13 amino acids. The CDR3 reads CASSSQGMETQYF. CDR3 DNA sequence: TGTGCCAGCAGCTCCCAGGGAATGGAGACCCAGTACTTC.

The chain is built from TRBV2 and TRBJ2-3, with D possibly being TRBD1 or TRBD2 (5 bases each). The CDR3 is 15 residues long. The germline gives CDR1 SNHLY, CDR2 FYNNEI. V lost 3 bases, J lost 6 bases, and 16 bases lay in between. CDR3 nucleotides: TGTGCCAGCAGTGACCGGGACCCCGGGGTCGATACGCAGTATTTT. Protein sequence: CASSDRDPGVDTQYF.

The V call is TRBV27, the J call TRBJ2-5; the D call may be TRBD1 or TRBD2 (6 bases each). The ends were cut back, 3 bases at V and 5 bases at J, with 13 bases in the middle. The CDR3 totals 14 residues. Germline CDR1 MNHEY, CDR2 SMNVEV (reference sequence). The CDR3 sequence: CASSFSGGLETQYF. The CDR3 nucleotides read TGTGCCAGCAGTTTTTCCGGGGGCCTGGAGACCCAGTACTTC.

In the case of this clone: This may be a read error: a much more frequent sequence differs by one nucleotide. Since the CDR3 does not end with the conserved phenylalanine or tryptophan, this likely comes from a read error. This chain uses TRBV5-5 with TRBJ1-5, with 10 bases matching TRBD1. Germline-derived CDR1 and CDR2 are SGHKS and YYEKEE (reference sequence). V shed 2 bases, J shed 2 bases, and the junction held 16 bases outside the gene matches. This CDR3 is 20 amino acids long. CDR3 sequence: CASSFPDQTGGKNGNQPQHS. The DNA of the CDR3 is TGTGCCAGCAGCTTCCCAGACCAGACAGGGGGCAAAAATGGCAATCAGCCCCAGCATTCT.

This clone rates as large. The rearrangement links TRBV28 to TRBJ1-5; D call uncertain. V was cut by 9 bases and J by 6 bases, with 12 bases left in between. Germline assignment: CDR1 MDHEN and CDR2 SYDVKM. The CDR3 runs 12 residues. The CDR3 bases are TGTGCCAGTAGACCGATAAGTCAGCCCCAGCATTTT. Its translation is CASRPISQPQHF.

This clone was seen a handful of times. The V call is TRBV30, the J call TRBJ1-5; D ambiguous. Trimming shortened V by 0 bases and J by 1 base, and 4 bases separated the two germline ends. Germline V lookup: CDR1 GTSNPN, CDR2 SVGIG (reference sequence). The CDR3 is made up of 13 amino acids. The DNA of the CDR3 is TGTGCCTGGAGTGTACGGAGCAATCAGCCCCAGCATTTT. Translated, it gives CAWSVRSNQPQHF.

This clone was counted only a few times. The chain uses TRBV28 and TRBJ2-2; 7 nucleotides match TRBD1. Germline V gene sequence: CDR1 MDHEN, CDR2 SYDVKM. V gave up 10 bases and J gave up 1 base; unmatched junction bases: 6. This CDR3 has 14 amino acids. The CDR3 loop is CATWNRGNTGELFF. CDR3 DNA sequence: TGTGCCACCTGGAACAGGGGGAACACCGGGGAGCTGTTTTTT.

This clone was detected only a few times. The chain links TRBV10-3 to TRBJ1-3; a weak D match, TRBD1 (6 bases). CDR1 and CDR2 (germline): ENHRY, SYGVKD. V was pared by 4 bases and J by 2 bases, with 15 bases between. The CDR3 is made up of 16 amino acids. This CDR3 is CAISGRIGGAGNTIYF. As DNA, the CDR3 is TGTGCCATCAGTGGACGCATAGGGGGGGCTGGAAACACCATATATTTT.

The chain recombines TRBV5-1 with TRBJ1-6; no reliable D call. CDR1 SGHRS and CDR2 YFSETQ come from the germline V gene. The CDR3 spans 14 residues. With 0 bases removed from V and 10 bases from J, the gap between germline ends came to 11 bases. In DNA, the CDR3 is TGCGCCAGCAGCTTGGTGTCAGGCCTCTCACCCCTCCACTTT. The encoded protein is CASSLVSGLSPLHF. Combining the CDR3 with reference TRBV5-1 and TRBJ1-6 gives the whole variable domain KAGVTQTPRYLIKTRGQQVTLSCSPISGHRSVSWYQQTPGQGLQFLFEYFSETQRNKGNFPGRFSGRQFSNSRSEMNVSTLELGDSALYLCASSLVSGLSPLHFGNGTRLTVT.

The chain recombines TRBV9 with TRBJ1-1; D uncertain. Germline CDR1 and CDR2: SGDLS and YYNGEE. Trimming cost V 2 bases and J 1 base, with 12 bases left between them. The CDR3 extends over 15 amino acids. The CDR3 is CASSVLPDENTEAFF. The CDR3 bases are TGTGCCAGCAGCGTTCTTCCAGACGAGAACACTGAAGCTTTCTTT.

This clone was recorded once. This chain joins TRBV20-1 and TRBJ1-5, with a weak D call TRBD1 (5 bases). This CDR3 is built from 13 residues. Germline V gene data show CDR1 as DFQATT and CDR2 as SNEGSKA (reference sequence). V was pared by 3 bases and J by 6 bases, with 12 bases between. CDR3 sequence reads: CSARVRESQPQHF. CDR3 nucleotide sequence: TGCAGTGCTAGGGTCAGGGAAAGTCAGCCCCAGCATTTT.

This clone was observed a few times. This chain uses TRBV6-1 with TRBJ1-4, with 7 bases fitting TRBD1. Trimming took 6 bases from V and 8 from J; bases not matched to a gene: 9. Germline V gene lookup returns CDR1 MNHNS and CDR2 SASEGT. CDR3 size: 14 residues. The CDR3 nucleotides are TGTGCCAGCAGCCCTGACAGGGCGGACGAAAAACTGTTTTTT. Translating gives CASSPDRADEKLFF.

This clone counts as medium-sized. V is TRBV28 and J is TRBJ1-2, with 10 positions matching TRBD1. The CDR3 spans 13 residues. J lost 8 bases, V lost 4 bases, and 4 bases had no gene match. The germline V gene encodes CDR1 MDHEN and CDR2 SYDVKM. The CDR3 nucleotides read TGTGCCAGCAGTTCGGGACAGGGGCTCGGCTACACCTTC. It yields the protein CASSSGQGLGYTF.